These 12 T cell receptor beta chains share one sample of origin, sequenced in a study of identical twins. TCRdb reanalysed the 5' RACE reads using MiXCR and keeps one entry per CDR3 protein. The table has roughly 700,000 distinct CDR3 sequences, around 8.6% seen once; the top ten hold 0.8% to 1%. Another study also made use of these data, one on yellow fever vaccine responses in identical twins.

The sequenced sample was PBMCs. The origin of the receptors is a woman aged 18-29 years in good health.

The chain has TRBV5-5 and TRBJ2-7; D may be TRBD1 or TRBD2 (5 bases each). Germline V gene sequence: CDR1 SGHKS, CDR2 YYEKEE (reference sequence). This CDR3 region has 16 residues. Trimming took off 1 base at V and 5 bases at J, with 19 bases between the two ends. The CDR3 coding sequence is TGTGCCAGCAGCTTGCCCGGGACCGCCACCCACCACGAGCAGTACTTC. Protein sequence: CASSLPGTATHHEQYF. The complete variable domain, with remaining parts taken from reference TRBV5-5 and TRBJ2-7, reads DAGVTQSPTHLIKTRGQQVTLRCSPISGHKSVSWYQQVLGQGPQFIFQYYEKEERGRGNFPDRFSARQFPNYSSELNVNALLLGDSALYLCASSLPGTATHHEQYFGPGTRLTVT.

This clonotype has a count of ten or more. The rearrangement links TRBV3-1 to TRBJ2-7; possible D gene TRBD2, 6 bases. V lost 4 bases and J 3 bases, leaving 13 bases between the germline ends. Germline loops: CDR1 LGHDT, CDR2 YNNKEL (reference sequence). The CDR3 totals 14 residues. CDR3 amino acids: CASSPRRGNYEQYF. The CDR3 nucleotides read TGTGCCAGCAGCCCCAGGCGGGGAAACTACGAGCAGTACTTC.

V and J are TRBV24-1 and TRBJ2-3, with 9 bases fitting TRBD1. The germline gives CDR1 KGHDR, CDR2 SFDVKD. The CDR3 loop spans 14 amino acids. The J segment lost 7 bases and the V segment lost 0 bases, leaving 1 base of the junction unmatched. DNA for the CDR3: TGTGCCACCAGTGATTTGGGGACAGGGAATACGCAGTATTTT. This encodes CATSDLGTGNTQYF.

This clonotype was seen many times. This chain joins TRBV29-1 and TRBJ1-5; possible D gene TRBD1, 5 bases. Germline V gene sequence: CDR1 SQVTM, CDR2 ANQGSEA. The V gene lost 4 bases and the J gene lost 4 bases, with 11 bases spanning the gap. The length of the CDR3 is 13 residues. In DNA form, the CDR3 reads TGCAGCGTTGCCGGGGGTTGGAATCAGCCCCAGCATTTT. Translating it yields CSVAGGWNQPQHF. Complete variable domain (other parts from reference TRBV29-1 and TRBJ1-5): SAVISQKPSRDICQRGTSLTIQCQVDSQVTMMFWYRQQPGQSLTLIATANQGSEATYESGFVIDKFPISRPNLTFSTLTVSNMSPEDSSIYLCSVAGGWNQPQHFGDGTRLSIL.

This chain links TRBV27 with TRBJ2-1; D possibly corresponds to TRBD2 (5 bases). Germline V CDR1 and CDR2: MNHEY, SMNVEV (reference sequence). The CDR3 runs 11 residues. Trimming left V 3 bases short and J 13 bases short, with 10 bases between. The CDR3 here is CASSFGLTQFF. The CDR3 DNA reads TGTGCCAGCAGTTTTGGACTTACTCAGTTCTTC.

The rearrangement uses TRBV9 and TRBJ2-7; 13 bases fit TRBD2. Losses at the gene ends were 0 bases for V and 6 bases for J; bases not matched to a gene: 0. Looked up from germline, CDR1 is SGDLS and CDR2 is YYNGEE. The CDR3 spans 14 residues. The CDR3 is CASSVGTSGSEQYF. The CDR3, as DNA: TGTGCCAGCAGCGTAGGGACTAGCGGGAGCGAGCAGTACTTC.

This clonotype was detected a few times. The chain combines TRBV5-6 with TRBJ2-7, with 9 bases that match TRBD2. CDR1 SGHDT and CDR2 YYEEEE come from the germline V gene. J lost 6 bases, V lost 4 bases, and 11 bases had no gene match. The CDR3 spans 15 residues. The CDR3 loop reads CASSMNVWREGEQYF. The CDR3, as DNA: TGTGCCAGCAGCATGAACGTTTGGCGGGAGGGCGAGCAGTACTTC.

V and J are TRBV7-9 and TRBJ2-5; 12 nucleotides line up with TRBD2. Germline trimming cut 5 bases from V and 4 bases from J; bases unmatched to any gene: 8. CDR3 size: 16 residues. Germline V gene data show CDR1 as SEHNR and CDR2 as FQNEAQ (reference sequence). CDR3 DNA sequence: TGTGCCAGCAGCCCGAGGACTAGCGGGAAGTCAGAGACCCAGTACTTC. As protein: CASSPRTSGKSETQYF. Filled out from reference TRBV7-9 and TRBJ2-5, the complete variable domain reads DTGVSQNPRHKITKRGQNVTFRCDPISEHNRLYWYRQTLGQGPEFLTYFQNEAQLEKSRLLSDRFSAERPKGSFSTLEIQRTEQGDSAMYLCASSPRTSGKSETQYFGPGTRLLVL.

In this sample, this clonotype turned up a few times. The rearrangement links TRBV14 to TRBJ1-2; D is ambiguous. Trimming pared 1 base from V and 8 bases from J, leaving 2 bases between. The CDR3 runs to 10 residues. Looked up from germline, CDR1 is SGHDN and CDR2 is FVKESK. Here the CDR3 DNA reads TGTGCCAGCAGCCAAGTGGGCTACACCTTC. It encodes CASSQVGYTF.

The chain links TRBV30 to TRBJ2-7, with TRBD2 identical over 8 bases. Germline CDR1 reads GTSNPN; CDR2 reads SVGIG (reference sequence). The V gene end was trimmed by 4 bases and the J gene end by 2 bases; junction bases not matched to a gene: 10. The CDR3 spans 15 residues. The CDR3 sequence is CAWKYGAGEPYEQYF. CDR3 nucleotide sequence: TGTGCCTGGAAGTATGGAGCGGGAGAACCCTACGAGCAGTACTTC.

This rearrangement joins TRBV10-3 to TRBJ1-1; D is uncertain. There are 12 residues in the CDR3. The germline V and J ends were trimmed by 4 bases and 3 bases, with 6 bases remaining between them. The germline V gene encodes CDR1 ENHRY and CDR2 SYGVKD. CDR3 sequence reads: CAISAVDTEAFF. In DNA, the CDR3 is TGTGCCATCAGTGCGGTAGACACTGAAGCTTTCTTT.

This clonotype was seen only a few times. V gene TRBV2 combines with J gene TRBJ2-1; D gene unclear. The germline CDR1 and CDR2 sequences are SNHLY and FYNNEI. V was pared by 7 bases and J by 7 bases, with 11 bases between. This CDR3 region has 12 residues. CDR3 protein: CASNTLANEQFF. The CDR3 nucleotides read TGTGCCAGCAATACTCTGGCGAATGAGCAGTTCTTC.